These 5 T cell receptor beta chains came from one sample sequenced in a study of Tregs in tolerant kidney transplant recipients. Method: immunoSEQ multiplex PCR; TCRdb's copy keeps in-frame clones and lacks some. The sample table sets out over 25,000 clones. The sample in question was CD8+ T cells from blood, obtained before the transplant. The receptors were gathered from a human donor who received a combined kidney and bone marrow transplant.

A remark on this clone: The CDR3 goes on 3 residues after the read ends, and that part is filled in from the germline J gene. The genes are TRBV7-9 and TRBJ2-7, with unresolved D. In germline, CDR1 is SEHNR, CDR2 FQNEAQ (reference sequence). Trimming took off 0 bases at V and 0 bases at J, with 9 bases between the two ends. This CDR3 comprises 15 residues. The CDR3 bases that were read are TGTGCCAGCAGCTTAGCAAGGTACGACTCCTACGAG. Encoded protein: CASSLARYDSYE. In full, the CDR3 reads CASSLARYDSYEQYF.

With regard to this clone: The missing CDR3 end, 3 residues past where the read stops, is filled in from the germline J gene. This specimen includes other DNA sequences encoding the same CDR3. This chain uses TRBV19 with TRBJ2-2; TRBD2 matches at 7 bases. CDR1 LNHDA and CDR2 SQIVND come from the germline V gene (reference sequence). The CDR3 totals 15 residues. Trimming at V came to 9 bases and at J to 5 bases, leaving 12 bases not matched to a gene. CDR3 amino acids: CASTWGGVGTGELFF. The sequenced CDR3 bases are TGTGCCAGCACCTGGGGGGGAGTAGGGACCGGGGAG.

Note on this clone: The DNA ends 3 residues before the CDR3 does, and the rest of the CDR3 is filled in from the germline J gene. V usage is TRBV5-6 and J usage is TRBJ1-1, with D possibly TRBD1 on 5 matching bases. The CDR3 runs 14 residues. V lost 5 bases and J lost 1, with 12 bases in between. In germline, CDR1 is SGHDT, CDR2 YYEEEE. This chain's CDR3 is CASSTGHPNTEAFF. CDR3 bases read: TGTGCCAGCAGTACCGGACACCCGAACACTGAA.

As concerns this clone: The CDR3 goes on 3 residues after the read ends, and that part is filled in from the germline J gene. J is TRBJ1-4 and V is TRBV6-2 or TRBV6-3; tentatively, D is TRBD1 (6 bases). Deletions cut 7 bases from V and 5 bases from J, with 11 bases between. CDR3 length: 13 amino acids. CDR1 is MNHEY and CDR2 is SVGEGT in the germline V gene. CDR3 DNA, as far as it was read: TGTGCCAGCAACGGTCAGGGGAATGAAAAA. Its protein product is CASNGQGNEK. The entire CDR3 protein is CASNGQGNEKLFF.

As regards this clone: The CDR3 end falls 3 residues outside the read, so it is completed with the germline J gene. The genes are TRBV7-6 and TRBJ2-5, with 9 bases that match TRBD1. CDR3 length: 14 residues. Trimming cost V 4 bases and J 5 bases; bases outside gene matches: 5. Germline V lookup: CDR1 SGHVS, CDR2 FNYEAQ. The CDR3 bases that were read are TGTGCCAGCAGCTCAACAGGGGGCCTCGAGACC. Translation: CASSSTGGLET. The complete CDR3 protein is CASSSTGGLETQYF.